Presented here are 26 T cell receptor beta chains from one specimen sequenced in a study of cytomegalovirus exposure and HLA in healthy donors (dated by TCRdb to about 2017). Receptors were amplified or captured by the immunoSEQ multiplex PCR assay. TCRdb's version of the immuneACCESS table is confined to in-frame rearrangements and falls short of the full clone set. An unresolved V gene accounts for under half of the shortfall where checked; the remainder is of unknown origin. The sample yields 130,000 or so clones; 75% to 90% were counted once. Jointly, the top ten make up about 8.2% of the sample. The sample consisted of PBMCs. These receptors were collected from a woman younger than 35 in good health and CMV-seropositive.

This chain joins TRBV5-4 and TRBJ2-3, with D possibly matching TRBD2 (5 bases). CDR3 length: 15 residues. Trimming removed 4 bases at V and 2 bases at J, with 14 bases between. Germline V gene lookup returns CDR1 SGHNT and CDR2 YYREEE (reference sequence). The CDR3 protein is CASSTLGSPTDTQYF. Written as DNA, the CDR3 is TGTGCCAGCAGCACACTAGGGTCCCCCACAGATACGCAGTATTTT.

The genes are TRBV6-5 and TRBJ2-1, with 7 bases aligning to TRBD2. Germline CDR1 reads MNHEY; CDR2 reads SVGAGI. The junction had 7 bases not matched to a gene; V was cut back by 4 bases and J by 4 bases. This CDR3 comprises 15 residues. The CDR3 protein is CASSWGGDLYNEQFF. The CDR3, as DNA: TGTGCCAGCAGTTGGGGGGGTGACCTTTACAATGAGCAGTTCTTC.

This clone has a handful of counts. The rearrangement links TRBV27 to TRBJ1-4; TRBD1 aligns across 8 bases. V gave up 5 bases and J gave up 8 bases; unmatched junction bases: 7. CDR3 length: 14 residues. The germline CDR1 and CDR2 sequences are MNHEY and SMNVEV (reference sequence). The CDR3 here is CASSLGTGLEKLFF. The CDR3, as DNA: TGTGCCAGCAGTCTCGGGACAGGACTGGAAAAACTGTTTTTT.

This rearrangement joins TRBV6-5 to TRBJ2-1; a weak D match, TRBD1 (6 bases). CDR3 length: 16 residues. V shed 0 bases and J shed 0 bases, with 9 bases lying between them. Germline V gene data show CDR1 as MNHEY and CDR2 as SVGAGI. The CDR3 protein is CASSYSGASSYNEQFF. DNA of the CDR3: TGTGCCAGCAGTTACTCGGGGGCCAGCTCCTACAATGAGCAGTTCTTC.

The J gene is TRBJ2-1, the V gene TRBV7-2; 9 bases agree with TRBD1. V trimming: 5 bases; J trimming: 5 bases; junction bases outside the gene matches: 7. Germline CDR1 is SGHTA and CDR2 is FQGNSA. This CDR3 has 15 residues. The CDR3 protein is CASSPGTGRHNEQFF. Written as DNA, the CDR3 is TGTGCCAGCAGCCCCGGGACAGGGCGCCACAATGAGCAGTTCTTC.

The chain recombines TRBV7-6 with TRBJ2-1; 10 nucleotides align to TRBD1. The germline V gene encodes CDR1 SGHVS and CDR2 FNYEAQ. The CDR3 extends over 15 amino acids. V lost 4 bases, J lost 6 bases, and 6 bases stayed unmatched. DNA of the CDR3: TGTGCCAGCAGCTCCTATGGACAGGGGGGCAATGAGCAGTTCTTC. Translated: CASSSYGQGGNEQFF.

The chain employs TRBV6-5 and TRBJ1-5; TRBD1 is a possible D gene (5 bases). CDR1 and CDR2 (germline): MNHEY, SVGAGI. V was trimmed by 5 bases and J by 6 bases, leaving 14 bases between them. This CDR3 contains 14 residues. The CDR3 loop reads CASSVGGEGQPQHF. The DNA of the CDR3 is TGTGCCAGCAGTGTGGGGGGGGAGGGTCAGCCCCAGCATTTT.

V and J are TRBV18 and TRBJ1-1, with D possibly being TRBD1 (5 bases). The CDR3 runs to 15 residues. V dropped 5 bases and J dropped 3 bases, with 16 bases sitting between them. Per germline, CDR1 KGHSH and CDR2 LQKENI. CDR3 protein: CASSSQGVADTEAFF. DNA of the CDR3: TGTGCCAGCTCATCGCAGGGAGTAGCGGACACTGAAGCTTTCTTT.

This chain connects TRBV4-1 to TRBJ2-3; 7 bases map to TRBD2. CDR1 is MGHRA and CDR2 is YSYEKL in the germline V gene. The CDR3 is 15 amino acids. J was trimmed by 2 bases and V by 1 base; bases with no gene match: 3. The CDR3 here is CASSQVRGFTDTQYF. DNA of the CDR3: TGCGCCAGCAGCCAAGTGCGGGGGTTCACAGATACGCAGTATTTT.

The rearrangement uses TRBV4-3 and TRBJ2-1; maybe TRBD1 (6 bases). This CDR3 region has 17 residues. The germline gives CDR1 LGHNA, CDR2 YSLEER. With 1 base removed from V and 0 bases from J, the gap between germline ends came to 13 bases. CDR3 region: CASSQGRTESSYNEQFF. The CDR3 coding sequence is TGCGCCAGCAGCCAAGGGAGGACAGAGAGCTCCTACAATGAGCAGTTCTTC.

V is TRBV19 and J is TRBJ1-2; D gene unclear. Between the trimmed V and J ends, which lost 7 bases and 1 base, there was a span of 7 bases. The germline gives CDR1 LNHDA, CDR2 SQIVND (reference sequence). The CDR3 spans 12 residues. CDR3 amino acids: CASNSFNYGYTF. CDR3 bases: TGTGCCAGTAACAGCTTTAACTATGGCTACACCTTC.

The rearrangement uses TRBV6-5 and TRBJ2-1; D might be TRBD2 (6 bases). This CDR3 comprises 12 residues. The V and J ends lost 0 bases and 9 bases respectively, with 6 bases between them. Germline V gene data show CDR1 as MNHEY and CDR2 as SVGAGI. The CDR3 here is CASSYSEGEQFF. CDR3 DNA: TGTGCCAGCAGTTACTCGGAGGGTGAGCAGTTCTTC.

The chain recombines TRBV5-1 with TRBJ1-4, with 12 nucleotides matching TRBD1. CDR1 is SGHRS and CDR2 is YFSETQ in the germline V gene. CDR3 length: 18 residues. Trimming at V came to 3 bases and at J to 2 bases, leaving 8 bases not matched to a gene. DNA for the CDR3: TGCGCCAGCAGCTCCATGCCGGGACAGGGGGCTACTAATGAAAAACTGTTTTTT. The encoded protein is CASSSMPGQGATNEKLFF.

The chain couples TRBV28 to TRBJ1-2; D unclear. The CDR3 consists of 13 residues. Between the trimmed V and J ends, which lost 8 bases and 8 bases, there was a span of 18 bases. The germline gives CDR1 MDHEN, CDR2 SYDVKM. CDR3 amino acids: CASEVGPEYGYTF. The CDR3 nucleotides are TGTGCCAGCGAAGTGGGCCCAGAGTACGGCTACACCTTC.

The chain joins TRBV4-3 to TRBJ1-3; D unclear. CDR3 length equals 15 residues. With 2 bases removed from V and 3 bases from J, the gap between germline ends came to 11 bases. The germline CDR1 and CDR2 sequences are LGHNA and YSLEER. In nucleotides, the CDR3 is TGCGCCAGCAGCCAACTCTGGAGATTTGGAAACACCATATATTTT. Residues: CASSQLWRFGNTIYF.

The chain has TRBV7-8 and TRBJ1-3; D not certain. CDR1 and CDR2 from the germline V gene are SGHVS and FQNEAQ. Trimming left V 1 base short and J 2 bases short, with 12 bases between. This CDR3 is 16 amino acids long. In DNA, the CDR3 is TGTGCCAGCAGCTTAGAGCGCCTGCCAACTGGAAACACCATATATTTT. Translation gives CASSLERLPTGNTIYF.

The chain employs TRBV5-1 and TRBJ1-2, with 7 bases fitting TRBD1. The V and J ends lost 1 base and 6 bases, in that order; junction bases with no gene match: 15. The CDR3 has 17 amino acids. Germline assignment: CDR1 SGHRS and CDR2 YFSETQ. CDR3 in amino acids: CASSLNGRDSDLNGYTF. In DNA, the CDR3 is TGCGCCAGCAGCTTGAACGGAAGGGACAGCGATCTGAATGGCTACACCTTC.

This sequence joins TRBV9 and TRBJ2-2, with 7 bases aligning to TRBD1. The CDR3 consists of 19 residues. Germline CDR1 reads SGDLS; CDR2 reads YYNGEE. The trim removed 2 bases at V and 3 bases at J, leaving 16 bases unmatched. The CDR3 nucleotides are TGTGCCAGCAGCGTTGGTTTGGATACAGGGGTCAGATACACCGGGGAGCTGTTTTTT. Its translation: CASSVGLDTGVRYTGELFF.

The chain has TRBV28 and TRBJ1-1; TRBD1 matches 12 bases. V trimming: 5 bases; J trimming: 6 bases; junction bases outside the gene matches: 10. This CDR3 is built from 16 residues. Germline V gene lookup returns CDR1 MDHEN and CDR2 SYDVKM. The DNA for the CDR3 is TGTGCCAGCAGTCCCCTCCCGGGACAGGGGGCTTCTGAAGCTTTCTTT. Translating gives CASSPLPGQGASEAFF. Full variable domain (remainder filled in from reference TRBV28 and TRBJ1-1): DVKVTQSSRYLVKRTGEKVFLECVQDMDHENMFWYRQDPGLGLRLIYFSYDVKMKEKGDIPEGYSVSREKKERFSLILESASTNQTSMYLCASSPLPGQGASEAFFGQGTRLTVV.

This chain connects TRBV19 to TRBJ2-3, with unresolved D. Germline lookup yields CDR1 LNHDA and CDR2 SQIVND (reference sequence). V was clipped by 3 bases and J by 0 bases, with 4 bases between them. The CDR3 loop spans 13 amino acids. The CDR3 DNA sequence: TGTGCCAGTAGTATGGGCAGCACAGATACGCAGTATTTT. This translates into CASSMGSTDTQYF.

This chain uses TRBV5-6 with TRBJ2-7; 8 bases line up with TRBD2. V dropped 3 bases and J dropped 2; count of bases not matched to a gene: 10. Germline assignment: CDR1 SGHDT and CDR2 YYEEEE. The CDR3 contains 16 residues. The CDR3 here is CASSYGGGLAAYEQYF. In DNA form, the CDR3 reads TGTGCCAGCAGCTATGGGGGTGGACTAGCCGCCTACGAGCAGTACTTC.

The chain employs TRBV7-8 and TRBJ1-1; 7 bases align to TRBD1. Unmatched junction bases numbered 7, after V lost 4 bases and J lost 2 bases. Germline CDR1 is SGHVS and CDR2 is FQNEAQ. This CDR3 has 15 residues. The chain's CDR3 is CASSYQDRTNTEAFF. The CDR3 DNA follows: TGTGCCAGCAGCTACCAGGACAGGACCAACACTGAAGCTTTCTTT.

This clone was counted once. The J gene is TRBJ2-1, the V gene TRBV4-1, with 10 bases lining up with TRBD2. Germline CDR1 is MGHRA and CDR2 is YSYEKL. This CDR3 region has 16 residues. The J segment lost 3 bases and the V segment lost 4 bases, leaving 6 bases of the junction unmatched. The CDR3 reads CASSRHSSGGYNEQFF. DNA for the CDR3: TGCGCCAGCAGCCGCCACTCTAGCGGGGGCTACAATGAGCAGTTCTTC.

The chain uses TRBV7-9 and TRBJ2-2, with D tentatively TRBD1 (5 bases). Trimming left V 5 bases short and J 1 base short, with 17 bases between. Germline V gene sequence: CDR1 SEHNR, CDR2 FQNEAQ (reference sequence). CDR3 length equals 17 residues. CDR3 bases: TGTGCCAGCAGCGCCCCCGTAGGGGAAGTGAACACCGGGGAGCTGTTTTTT. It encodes CASSAPVGEVNTGELFF.

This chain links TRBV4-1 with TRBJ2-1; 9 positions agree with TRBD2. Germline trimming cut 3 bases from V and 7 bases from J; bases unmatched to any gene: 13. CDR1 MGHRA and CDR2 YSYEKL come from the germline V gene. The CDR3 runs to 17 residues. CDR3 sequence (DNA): TGCGCCAGCAGCCATAATCCAAGGCTAGCGGGGACGAATGAGCAGTTCTTC. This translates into CASSHNPRLAGTNEQFF.

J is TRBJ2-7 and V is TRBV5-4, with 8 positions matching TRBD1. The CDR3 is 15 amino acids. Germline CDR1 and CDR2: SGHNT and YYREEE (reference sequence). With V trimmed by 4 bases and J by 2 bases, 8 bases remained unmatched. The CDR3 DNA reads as TGTGCCAGCAGCCCCGGACAGGGAAGAGCCTACGAGCAGTACTTC. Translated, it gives CASSPGQGRAYEQYF.